Listed here are 21 T cell receptor beta chains from one sample, sequenced in a study of regulatory T cells in long-lasting Graves disease. Library construction for TCR beta used iRepertoire HTBI primers and Arm-PCR of CDR3 regions. TCRdb re-derived calls from the multiplex PCR reads in MiXCR, one entry per CDR3 protein. This sample has roughly 500,000 distinct CDR3 sequences, with about 12% found just once. The time point was: newly diagnosed GD, antithyroid drugs for less than 3 months. RNA isolated from PBMCs was used to make the TCR library. These data were also filed under a second study, of T cells in Graves' hyperthyroidism and ophthalmopathy.

The sequencing here drew on peripheral blood mononuclear cells (PBMCs), taken at new diagnosis, from a patient treated with antithyroid drugs. These receptors all come from a woman aged 25 to 39 with Graves disease.

This clonotype came up many times. The V gene is TRBV2, the J gene TRBJ1-4; 9 nucleotides agree with TRBD1. V was pared by 5 bases and J by 3 bases, with 4 bases of the junction left unmatched. From germline, CDR1 is SNHLY and CDR2 FYNNEI. The CDR3 length is 15 residues. The CDR3 DNA reads as TGTGCCAGCAGTCGGACAGGGGAACCTAATGAAAAACTGTTTTTT. It yields the protein CASSRTGEPNEKLFF.

The V and J genes are TRBV18 and TRBJ2-1, with TRBD2 identical over 7 bases. This CDR3 has 16 residues. After removal of 2 bases from V and 0 bases from J, the junction contained 4 bases not matched to a gene. Germline CDR1 is KGHSH and CDR2 is LQKENI. Here the CDR3 DNA reads TGTGCCAGCTCACCAATTTCTAGCGGCTCCTACAATGAGCAGTTCTTC. Protein: CASSPISSGSYNEQFF. The full variable domain, completed using reference TRBV18 and TRBJ2-1, is NAGVMQNPRHLVRRRGQEARLRCSPMKGHSHVYWYRQLPEEGLKFMVYLQKENIIDESGMPKERFSAEFPKEGPSILRIQQVVRGDSAAYFCASSPISSGSYNEQFFGPGTRLTVL.

This clonotype has a count of ten or more. The chain uses TRBV10-3 and TRBJ2-4; 8 nucleotides align to TRBD1. The germline gives CDR1 ENHRY, CDR2 SYGVKD. The CDR3 is 16 residues long. V shed 3 bases and J 9 bases; nucleotides not matched to a gene: 13. The CDR3 DNA is TGTGCCATCAGTGATATCCGGGACAGGAAAGGAGGCATTCAGTACTTC. It yields the protein CAISDIRDRKGGIQYF.

This clonotype was observed at least ten times. J is TRBJ1-4 and V is TRBV29-1; 9 nucleotides agree with TRBD1. The J segment lost 3 bases and the V segment lost 1 base, leaving 6 bases of the junction unmatched. The CDR3 runs 16 residues. The germline V gene has CDR1 SQVTM and CDR2 ANQGSEA. The CDR3 loop is CSVEVRTGVANEKLFF. The DNA for the CDR3 is TGCAGCGTTGAAGTAAGGACAGGGGTGGCTAATGAAAAACTGTTTTTT.

In its sample, this clonotype was seen many times. The chain couples TRBV6-2 or TRBV6-3 to TRBJ2-7; the D is unclear. The ends were cut back, 5 bases at V and 0 bases at J, with 14 bases in the middle. Germline lookup yields CDR1 MNHEY and CDR2 SVGEGT. There are 15 residues in the CDR3. CDR3 DNA: TGTGCCAGCAGTGACGCCCATCGGAGCTCCTACGAGCAGTACTTC. Amino acids: CASSDAHRSSYEQYF.

The sample holds many counts of this clonotype. The V call is TRBV27, the J call TRBJ1-5; TRBD1 matches at 9 bases. Unmatched junction bases numbered 7, after V lost 4 bases and J lost 6 bases. The CDR3 is 15 residues long. Germline V gene sequence: CDR1 MNHEY, CDR2 SMNVEV (reference sequence). The CDR3 DNA reads as TGTGCCAGCAGTTCCATCGGGACAGGGAGTCAGCCCCAGCATTTT. It specifies CASSSIGTGSQPQHF.

This clonotype was seen many times. The genes are TRBV11-2 and TRBJ1-3; D gene unclear. The V gene lost 3 bases and the J gene lost 0 bases, with 15 bases spanning the gap. CDR1 is SGHAT and CDR2 is FQNNGV in the germline V gene. The CDR3 sequence is 17 residues long. The CDR3 region is CASSLGSSLSSGNTIYF. CDR3 nucleotide sequence: TGTGCCAGCAGCTTGGGAAGCAGCTTGTCCTCTGGAAACACCATATATTTT. The full variable domain, completed using reference TRBV11-2 and TRBJ1-3, is EAGVAQSPRYKIIEKRQSVAFWCNPISGHATLYWYQQILGQGPKLLIQFQNNGVVDDSQLPKDRFSAERLKGVDSTLKIQPAKLEDSAVYLCASSLGSSLSSGNTIYFGEGSWLTVV.

This clonotype was detected many times. The V and J genes are TRBV7-3 and TRBJ2-1; 10 bases map to TRBD2. Germline V lookup: CDR1 SGHTA, CDR2 FQGTGA. V lost 0 bases, J lost 2 bases, and 4 bases stayed unmatched. The CDR3 loop spans 17 amino acids. The CDR3 DNA is TGTGCCAGCAGCTTAACCCGGACTAGCGGTCCCTACAATGAGCAGTTCTTC. Translated: CASSLTRTSGPYNEQFF.

The rearrangement links TRBV3-1 to TRBJ1-1, with D maybe TRBD1 (6 bases). The CDR3 extends over 20 amino acids. Germline CDR1 is LGHDT and CDR2 is YNNKEL (reference sequence). The V end was cut by 0 bases, the J end by 3 bases, with 26 bases between. DNA of the CDR3: TGTGCCAGCAGCCAAGACGAAAGGTGGTCGAATCGAGGGGGATACACTGAAGCTTTCTTT. Translation: CASSQDERWSNRGGYTEAFF. The variable domain in full, completed from reference TRBV3-1 and TRBJ1-1, reads DTAVSQTPKYLVTQMGNDKSIKCEQNLGHDTMYWYKQDSKKFLKIMFSYNNKELIINETVPNRFSPKSPDKAHLNLHINSLELGDSAVYFCASSQDERWSNRGGYTEAFFGQGTRLTVV.

The J gene is TRBJ1-2, the V gene TRBV19, with a possible D match to TRBD1 (5 bases). The CDR3 totals 14 residues. Germline CDR1 and CDR2: LNHDA and SQIVND (reference sequence). The V gene lost 9 bases and the J gene lost 6 bases, with 20 bases spanning the gap. The CDR3 loop is CASNPTGTGHGYTF. The DNA of the CDR3 is TGTGCCAGCAATCCCACCGGGACGGGACATGGCTACACCTTC.

This clonotype was picked up a small number of times. The V call is TRBV4-1, the J call TRBJ2-5, with D uncertain. V shed 0 bases and J shed 5 bases, with 7 bases lying between them. Looked up from germline, CDR1 is MGHRA and CDR2 is YSYEKL. There are 13 residues in the CDR3. CDR3 nucleotides: TGCGCCAGCAGCCAAGACGCGGAGGAGACCCAGTACTTC. Its protein product is CASSQDAEETQYF.

This clonotype came up many times. V gene TRBV6-1 combines with J gene TRBJ1-1, with TRBD1 as a possible D gene (5 bases). V was shortened by 8 bases and J by 1 base, with 17 bases between the two germline ends. This CDR3 contains 15 residues. Germline V gene data show CDR1 as MNHNS and CDR2 as SASEGT. The CDR3 region is CASGAPDGRNTEAFF. CDR3 bases: TGTGCCAGCGGGGCCCCGGACGGCCGGAACACTGAAGCTTTCTTT.

In the case of this clonotype: This sequence may be a read error, since a much larger clone differs from it by one base. The CDR3 sequence: CASSSRTSGKETQYF. The CDR3 nucleotides are TGTGCCAGCAGCTCAAGGACTAGCGGCAAAGAGACCCAGTACTTC. The chain combines TRBV11-3 with TRBJ2-5; TRBD2 agrees at 10 bases. CDR3 length: 15 residues. Germline V lookup: CDR1 SGHNT, CDR2 YENEEA. V lost 4 bases, J lost 3 bases, and 5 bases stayed unmatched.

This clonotype was counted many times. In DNA form, the CDR3 reads TGTGCCAGCAGTGCTATTGGGAGGGTGAACGGGGAGCTGTTTTTT. This encodes CASSAIGRVNGELFF. The V call is TRBV6-1, the J call TRBJ2-2; 7 bases fit TRBD2. Looked up from germline, CDR1 is MNHNS and CDR2 is SASEGT. This CDR3 is 15 amino acids long. The V and J ends lost 4 bases and 7 bases, in that order; junction bases with no gene match: 9.

This clonotype came up many times. The chain combines TRBV6-2 or TRBV6-3 with TRBJ2-1; perhaps TRBD2 as D (5 bases). V was shortened by 6 bases and J by 6 bases, with 21 bases between the two germline ends. The CDR3 extends over 16 amino acids. Germline CDR1 reads MNHEY; CDR2 reads SVGEGT. CDR3 amino acids: CASSIRPSSGPNEQFF. For the CDR3, the DNA is TGTGCCAGCAGCATAAGGCCGTCCAGCGGCCCCAATGAGCAGTTCTTC.

Notes on this clonotype: This could be a read error, since a much larger clone is one nucleotide away. The chain combines TRBV24-1 with TRBJ2-5; tentative D call: TRBD1 (6 bases). The CDR3 consists of 13 residues. In germline, CDR1 is KGHDR, CDR2 SFDVKD. CDR3 in amino acids: CATRGQSQEAQYF. CDR3 sequence (DNA): TGTGCCACCCGTGGACAGTCCCAAGAGGCCCAGTACTTC.

This clonotype was found many times. This chain joins TRBV19 and TRBJ2-4, with D uncertain. CDR1 and CDR2 (germline): LNHDA, SQIVND (reference sequence). CDR3 size: 15 residues. V was pared by 5 bases and J by 0 bases, with 11 bases between. The CDR3 reads CASSAPELAKNIQYF. The CDR3 DNA reads TGTGCCAGTAGTGCCCCAGAGCTAGCCAAAAACATTCAGTACTTC.

This clonotype was recorded at least ten times. The chain employs TRBV11-2 and TRBJ2-6; D not certain. CDR3 length: 16 amino acids. V lost 6 bases, J lost 4 bases, and 16 bases lay in between. Germline CDR1 reads SGHAT; CDR2 reads FQNNGV. CDR3 nucleotide sequence: TGTGCCAGCAGATCCATTGTTGGGTCCGGGGCCAACGTCCTGACTTTC. It specifies CASRSIVGSGANVLTF.

The chain couples TRBV30 to TRBJ1-5; possibly TRBD1 for D (5 bases). Deletions cut 2 bases from V and 7 bases from J, with 12 bases between. Looked up from germline, CDR1 is GTSNPN and CDR2 is SVGIG (reference sequence). The CDR3 totals 13 residues. The CDR3 DNA reads as TGTGCCTGGAGTCCGGGGGATTTACAGCCCCAGCATTTT. Protein product: CAWSPGDLQPQHF.

Details on this clonotype: A much larger clonotype is one base distant, so this may be a read error. Because it lacks the conserved phenylalanine or tryptophan at the end, this CDR3 is likely a read error. The rearrangement links TRBV27 to TRBJ1-2; no reliable D call. The CDR3 covers 14 residues. Per the germline V gene, CDR1 is MNHEY and CDR2 is SMNVEV (reference sequence). Trimming stripped 0 bases from V and 5 bases from J, with 10 bases between. CDR3 DNA: TGTGCCAGCAGTTTATCCCCCATCCGATATGGCTACACCCTC. This codes for CASSLSPIRYGYTL.

The chain couples TRBV27 to TRBJ2-7; 11 nucleotides agree with TRBD2. Germline CDR1 reads MNHEY; CDR2 reads SMNVEV (reference sequence). The CDR3 totals 18 residues. J gave up 10 bases and V 4 bases, and 21 bases lay outside the gene matches. The CDR3 here is CASSSYGRIAGGPKSQYF. CDR3 DNA sequence: TGTGCCAGCAGTTCATACGGAAGAATAGCGGGAGGGCCTAAAAGCCAGTACTTC.